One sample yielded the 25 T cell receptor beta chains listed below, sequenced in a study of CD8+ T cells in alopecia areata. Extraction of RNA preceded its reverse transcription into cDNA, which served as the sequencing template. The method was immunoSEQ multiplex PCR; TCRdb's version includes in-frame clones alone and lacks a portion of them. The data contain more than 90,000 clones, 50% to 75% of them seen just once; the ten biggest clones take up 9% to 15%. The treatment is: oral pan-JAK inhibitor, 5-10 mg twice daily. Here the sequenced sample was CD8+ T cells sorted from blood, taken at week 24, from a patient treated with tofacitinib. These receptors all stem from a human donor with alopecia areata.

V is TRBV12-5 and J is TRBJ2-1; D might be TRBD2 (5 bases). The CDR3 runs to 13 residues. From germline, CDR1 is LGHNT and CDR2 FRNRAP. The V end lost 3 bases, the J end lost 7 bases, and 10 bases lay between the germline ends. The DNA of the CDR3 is TGTGCTAGTGGTTTCCCGACGGGGAATGAGCAGTTCTTC. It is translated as CASGFPTGNEQFF.

Written as DNA, the CDR3 is TGTGCCAGCAGCTTAGGCGATCTCTCCGAGCAGTACTTC. It specifies CASSLGDLSEQYF. This chain joins TRBV13 and TRBJ2-7; D remains ambiguous. Germline values: CDR1 PRHDT, CDR2 FYEKMQ (reference sequence). The CDR3 spans 13 residues. V was trimmed by 0 bases and J by 6 bases, leaving 9 bases between them.

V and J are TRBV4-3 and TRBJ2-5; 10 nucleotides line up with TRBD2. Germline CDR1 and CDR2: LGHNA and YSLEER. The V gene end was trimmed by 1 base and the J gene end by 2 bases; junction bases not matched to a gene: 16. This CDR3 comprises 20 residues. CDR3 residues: CASSQGLGAGGPSRQETQYF. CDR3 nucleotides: TGCGCCAGCAGCCAAGGTCTTGGAGCGGGGGGGCCTAGTAGGCAAGAGACCCAGTACTTC.

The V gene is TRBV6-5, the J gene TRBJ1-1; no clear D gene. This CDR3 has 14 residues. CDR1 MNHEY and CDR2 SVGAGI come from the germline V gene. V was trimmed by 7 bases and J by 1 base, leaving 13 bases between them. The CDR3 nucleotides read TGTGCCAGCATCGTAGGGCCGGGGAACACTGAAGCTTTCTTT. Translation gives CASIVGPGNTEAFF.

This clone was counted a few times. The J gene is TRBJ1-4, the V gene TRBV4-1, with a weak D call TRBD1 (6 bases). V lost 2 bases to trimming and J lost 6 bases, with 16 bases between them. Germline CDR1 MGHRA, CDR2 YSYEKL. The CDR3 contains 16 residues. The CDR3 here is CASSQPHQGSDEKLFF. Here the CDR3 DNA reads TGCGCCAGCAGCCAACCCCACCAGGGGTCGGATGAAAAACTGTTTTTT.

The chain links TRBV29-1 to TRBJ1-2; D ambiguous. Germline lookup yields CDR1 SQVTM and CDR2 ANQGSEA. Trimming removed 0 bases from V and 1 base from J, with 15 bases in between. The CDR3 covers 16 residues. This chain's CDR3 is CSVEDLEKALNYGYTF. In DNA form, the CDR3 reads TGCAGCGTTGAAGATCTCGAGAAGGCCCTTAACTATGGCTACACCTTC.

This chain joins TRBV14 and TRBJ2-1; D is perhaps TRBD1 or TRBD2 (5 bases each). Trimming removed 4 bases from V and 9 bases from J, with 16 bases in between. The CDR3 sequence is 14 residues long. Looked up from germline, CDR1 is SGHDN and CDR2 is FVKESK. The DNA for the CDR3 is TGTGCCAGCAGCCGTTATGGGACGATCAGTGAGCAGTTCTTC. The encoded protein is CASSRYGTISEQFF.

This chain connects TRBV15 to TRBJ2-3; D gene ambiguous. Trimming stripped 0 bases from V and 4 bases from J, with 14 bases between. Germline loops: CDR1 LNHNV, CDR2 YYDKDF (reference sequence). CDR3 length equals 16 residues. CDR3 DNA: TGTGCCACCAGCAGAGAAAGGCGTTCGCTCGCAGATACGCAGTATTTT. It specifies CATSRERRSLADTQYF.

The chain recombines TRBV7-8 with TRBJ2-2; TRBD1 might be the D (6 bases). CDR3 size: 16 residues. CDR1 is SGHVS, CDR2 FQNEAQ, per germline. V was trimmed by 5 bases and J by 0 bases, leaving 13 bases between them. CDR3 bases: TGTGCCAGCAGCACGGACAGTCAAACGAACACCGGGGAGCTGTTTTTT. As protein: CASSTDSQTNTGELFF. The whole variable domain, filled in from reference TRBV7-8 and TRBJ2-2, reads GAGVSQSPRYKVAKRGQDVALRCDPISGHVSLFWYQQALGQGPEFLTYFQNEAQLDKSGLPSDRFFAERPEGSVSTLKIQRTQQEDSAVYLCASSTDSQTNTGELFFGEGSRLTVL.

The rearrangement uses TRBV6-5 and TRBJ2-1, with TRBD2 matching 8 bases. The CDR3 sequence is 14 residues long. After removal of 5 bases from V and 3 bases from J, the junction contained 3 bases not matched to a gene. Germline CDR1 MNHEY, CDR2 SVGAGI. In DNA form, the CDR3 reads TGTGCCAGCAGTCTCGGGGGGGACTACAATGAGCAGTTCTTC. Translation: CASSLGGDYNEQFF.

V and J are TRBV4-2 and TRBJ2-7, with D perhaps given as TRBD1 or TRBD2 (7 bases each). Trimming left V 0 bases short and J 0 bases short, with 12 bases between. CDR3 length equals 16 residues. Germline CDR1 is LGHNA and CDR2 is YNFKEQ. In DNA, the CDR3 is TGTGCCAGCAGCCAAGATCGGGGGGACAGCTCCTACGAGCAGTACTTC. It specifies CASSQDRGDSSYEQYF.

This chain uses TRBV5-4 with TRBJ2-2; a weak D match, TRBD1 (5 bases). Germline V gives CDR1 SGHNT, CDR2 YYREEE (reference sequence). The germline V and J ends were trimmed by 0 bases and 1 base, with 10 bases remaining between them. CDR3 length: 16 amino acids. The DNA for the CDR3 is TGTGCCAGCAGCTTGGTTAGGGGCGGGAACACCGGGGAGCTGTTTTTT. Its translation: CASSLVRGGNTGELFF. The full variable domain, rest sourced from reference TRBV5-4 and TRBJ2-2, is ETGVTQSPTHLIKTRGQQVTLRCSSQSGHNTVSWYQQALGQGPQFIFQYYREEENGRGNFPPRFSGLQFPNYSSELNVNALELDDSALYLCASSLVRGGNTGELFFGEGSRLTVL.

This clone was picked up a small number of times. The CDR3 spells CASSPDRDITEAFF. The CDR3 DNA follows: TGCGCCAGCAGCCCGGACAGGGACATTACTGAAGCTTTCTTT. This chain uses TRBV4-1 with TRBJ1-1; 8 nucleotides agree with TRBD1. Germline assignment: CDR1 MGHRA and CDR2 YSYEKL. Germline trimming cut 4 bases from V and 5 bases from J; bases unmatched to any gene: 6. CDR3 length: 14 residues.

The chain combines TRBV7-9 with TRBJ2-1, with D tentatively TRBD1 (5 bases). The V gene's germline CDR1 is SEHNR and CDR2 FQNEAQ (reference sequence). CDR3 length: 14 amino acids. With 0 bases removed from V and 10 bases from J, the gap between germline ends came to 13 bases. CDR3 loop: CASSLAGQGREQFF. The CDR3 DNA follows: TGTGCCAGCAGCTTAGCGGGTCAGGGAAGGGAGCAGTTCTTC.

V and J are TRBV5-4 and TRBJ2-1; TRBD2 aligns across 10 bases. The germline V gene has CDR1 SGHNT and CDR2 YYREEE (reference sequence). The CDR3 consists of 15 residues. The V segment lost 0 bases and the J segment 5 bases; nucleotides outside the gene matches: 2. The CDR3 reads CASSLVGLANNEQFF. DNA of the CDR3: TGTGCCAGCAGCTTGGTGGGACTAGCGAACAATGAGCAGTTCTTC.

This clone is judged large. CDR3 nucleotides: TGTGCCAGCAGTTTAGGGTTCGGGGCTTCGAGCTCCTACAATGAGCAGTTCTTC. Protein product: CASSLGFGASSSYNEQFF. This rearrangement joins TRBV27 to TRBJ2-1; D possibly matches TRBD1 or TRBD2 (5 bases each). Trimming cost V 2 bases and J 0 bases, with 17 bases left between them. In germline, CDR1 is MNHEY, CDR2 SMNVEV (reference sequence). The CDR3 is 18 residues long.

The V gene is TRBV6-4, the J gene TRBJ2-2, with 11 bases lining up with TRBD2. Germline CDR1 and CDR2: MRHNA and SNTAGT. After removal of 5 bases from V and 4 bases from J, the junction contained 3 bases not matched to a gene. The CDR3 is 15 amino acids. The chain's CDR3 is CASSYSGGATGELFF. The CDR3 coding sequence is TGTGCCAGCAGTTATAGCGGGGGGGCCACCGGGGAGCTGTTTTTT.

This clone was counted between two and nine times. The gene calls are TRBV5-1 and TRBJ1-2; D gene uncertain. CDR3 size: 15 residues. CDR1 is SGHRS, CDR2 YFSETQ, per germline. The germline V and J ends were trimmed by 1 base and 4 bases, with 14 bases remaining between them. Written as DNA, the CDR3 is TGCGCCAGCAGCTTGCAGGCAGCAAGTGCCTATGGCTACACCTTC. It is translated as CASSLQAASAYGYTF.

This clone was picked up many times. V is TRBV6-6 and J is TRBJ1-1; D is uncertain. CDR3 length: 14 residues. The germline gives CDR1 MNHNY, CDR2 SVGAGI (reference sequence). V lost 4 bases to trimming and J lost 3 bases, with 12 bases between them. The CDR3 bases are TGTGCCAGCAGTTCACAACCGGGATACACTGAAGCTTTCTTT. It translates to CASSSQPGYTEAFF.

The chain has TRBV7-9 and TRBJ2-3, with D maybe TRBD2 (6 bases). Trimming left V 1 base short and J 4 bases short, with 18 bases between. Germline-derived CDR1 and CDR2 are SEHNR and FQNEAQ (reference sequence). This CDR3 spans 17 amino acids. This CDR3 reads CASSLGSILRGADTQYF. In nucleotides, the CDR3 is TGTGCCAGCAGCTTAGGTTCCATCCTACGCGGGGCAGATACGCAGTATTTT.

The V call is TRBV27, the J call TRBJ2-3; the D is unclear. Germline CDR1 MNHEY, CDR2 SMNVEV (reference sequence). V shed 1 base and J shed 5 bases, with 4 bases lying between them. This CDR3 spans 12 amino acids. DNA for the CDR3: TGTGCCAGCAGTTTATTGGGAGATACGCAGTATTTT. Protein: CASSLLGDTQYF.

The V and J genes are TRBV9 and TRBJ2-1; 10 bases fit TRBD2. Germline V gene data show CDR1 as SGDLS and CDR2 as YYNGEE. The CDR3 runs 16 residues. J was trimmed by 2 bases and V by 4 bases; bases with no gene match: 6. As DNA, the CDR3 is TGTGCCAGCAGCACATTTAGCGGGGGGACCTACAATGAGCAGTTCTTC. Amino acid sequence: CASSTFSGGTYNEQFF. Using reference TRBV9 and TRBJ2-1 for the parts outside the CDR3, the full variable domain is DSGVTQTPKHLITATGQRVTLRCSPRSGDLSVYWYQQSLDQGLQFLIQYYNGEERAKGNILERFSAQQFPDLHSELNLSSLELGDSALYFCASSTFSGGTYNEQFFGPGTRLTVL.

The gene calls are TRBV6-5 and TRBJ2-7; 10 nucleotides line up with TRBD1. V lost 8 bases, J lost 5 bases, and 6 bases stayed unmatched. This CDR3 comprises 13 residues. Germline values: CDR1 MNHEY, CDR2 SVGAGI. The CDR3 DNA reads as TGTGCCAGCGGAGGACAGGGGGACCACGAGCAGTACTTC. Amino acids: CASGGQGDHEQYF.

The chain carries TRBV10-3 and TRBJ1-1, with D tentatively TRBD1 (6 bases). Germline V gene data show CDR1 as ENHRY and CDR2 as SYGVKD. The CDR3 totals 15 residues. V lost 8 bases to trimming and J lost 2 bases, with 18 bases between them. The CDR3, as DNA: TGTGCCATCTCAAGTGACGAGGGGGATAACACTGAAGCTTTCTTT. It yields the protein CAISSDEGDNTEAFF.

CDR3 residues: CASSLNGIQPQHF. In nucleotides, the CDR3 is TGTGCCAGCAGCTTAAACGGGATTCAGCCCCAGCATTTT. The rearrangement joins TRBV7-3 to TRBJ1-5; no clear D gene. Trimming took 1 base from V and 6 from J, leaving 7 bases between them. From germline, CDR1 is SGHTA and CDR2 FQGTGA. The CDR3 runs to 13 residues.